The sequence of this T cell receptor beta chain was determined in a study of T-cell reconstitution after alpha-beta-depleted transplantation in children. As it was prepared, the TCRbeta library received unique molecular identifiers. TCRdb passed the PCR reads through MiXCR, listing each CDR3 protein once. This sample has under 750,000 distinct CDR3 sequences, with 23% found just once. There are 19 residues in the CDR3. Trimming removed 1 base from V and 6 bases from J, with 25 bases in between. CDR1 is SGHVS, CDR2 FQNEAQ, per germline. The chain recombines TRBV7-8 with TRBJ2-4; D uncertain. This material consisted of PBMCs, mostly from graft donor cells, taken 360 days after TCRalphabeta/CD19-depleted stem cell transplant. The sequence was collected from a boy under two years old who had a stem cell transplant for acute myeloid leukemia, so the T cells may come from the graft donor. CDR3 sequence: CASSLGGLKVVGFGNIQYF. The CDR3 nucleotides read TGTGCCAGCAGCTTAGGAGGTTTAAAGGTGGTGGGTTTCGGAAACATTCAGTACTTC.